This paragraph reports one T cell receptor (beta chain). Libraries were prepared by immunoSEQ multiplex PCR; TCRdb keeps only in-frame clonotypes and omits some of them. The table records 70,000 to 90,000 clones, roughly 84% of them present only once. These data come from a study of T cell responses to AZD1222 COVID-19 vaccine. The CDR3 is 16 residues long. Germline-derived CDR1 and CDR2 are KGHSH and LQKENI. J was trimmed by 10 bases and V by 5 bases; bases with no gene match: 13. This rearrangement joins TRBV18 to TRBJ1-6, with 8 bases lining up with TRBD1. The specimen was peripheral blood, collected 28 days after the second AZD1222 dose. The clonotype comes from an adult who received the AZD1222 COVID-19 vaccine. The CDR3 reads CASSAGTGIVGSPLHF. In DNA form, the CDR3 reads TGTGCCAGCTCAGCCGGGACAGGAATCGTAGGCTCACCCCTCCACTTT.